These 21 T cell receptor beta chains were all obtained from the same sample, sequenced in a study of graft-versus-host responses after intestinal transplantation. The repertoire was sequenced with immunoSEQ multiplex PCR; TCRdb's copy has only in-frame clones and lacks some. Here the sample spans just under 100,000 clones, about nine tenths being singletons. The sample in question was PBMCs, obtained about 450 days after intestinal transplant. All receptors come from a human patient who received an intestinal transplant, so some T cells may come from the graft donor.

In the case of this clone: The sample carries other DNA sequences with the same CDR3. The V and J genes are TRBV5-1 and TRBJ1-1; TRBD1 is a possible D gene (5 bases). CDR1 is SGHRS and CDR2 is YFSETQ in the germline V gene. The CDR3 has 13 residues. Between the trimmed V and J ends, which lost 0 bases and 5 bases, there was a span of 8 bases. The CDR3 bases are TGCGCCAGCAGCTTGGGTGGGGGGACTGAAGCTTTCTTT. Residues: CASSLGGGTEAFF.

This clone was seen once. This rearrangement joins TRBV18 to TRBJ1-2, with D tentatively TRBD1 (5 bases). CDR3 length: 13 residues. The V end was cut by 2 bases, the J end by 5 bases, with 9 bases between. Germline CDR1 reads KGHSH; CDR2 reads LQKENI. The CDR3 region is CASSPGTVYGYTF. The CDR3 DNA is TGTGCCAGCTCACCAGGGACGGTGTATGGCTACACCTTC.

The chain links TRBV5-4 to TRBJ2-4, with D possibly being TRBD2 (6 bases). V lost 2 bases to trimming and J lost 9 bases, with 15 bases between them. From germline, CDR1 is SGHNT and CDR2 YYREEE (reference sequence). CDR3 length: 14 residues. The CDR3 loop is CASSLGGMGGIQYF. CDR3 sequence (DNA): TGTGCCAGCAGCTTAGGAGGGATGGGTGGCATTCAGTACTTC.

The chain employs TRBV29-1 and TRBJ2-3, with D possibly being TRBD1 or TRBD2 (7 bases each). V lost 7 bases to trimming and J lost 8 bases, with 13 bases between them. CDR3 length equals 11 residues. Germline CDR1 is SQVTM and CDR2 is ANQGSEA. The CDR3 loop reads CSGQGGGTQYF. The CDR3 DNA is TGCAGCGGACAGGGAGGGGGTACGCAGTATTTT.

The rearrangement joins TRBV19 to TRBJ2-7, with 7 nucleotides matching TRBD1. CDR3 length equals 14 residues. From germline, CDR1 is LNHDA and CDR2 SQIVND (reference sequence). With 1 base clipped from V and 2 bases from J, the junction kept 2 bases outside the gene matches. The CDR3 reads CASSIGTGAYEQYF. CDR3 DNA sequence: TGTGCCAGTAGTATAGGGACAGGAGCCTACGAGCAGTACTTC.

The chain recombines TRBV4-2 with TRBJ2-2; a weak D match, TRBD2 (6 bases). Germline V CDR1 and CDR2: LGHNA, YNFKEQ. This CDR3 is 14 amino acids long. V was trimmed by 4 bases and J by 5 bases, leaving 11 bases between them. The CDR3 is CASSPPAGTGELFF. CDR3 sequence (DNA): TGTGCCAGCAGCCCCCCTGCGGGGACCGGGGAGCTGTTTTTT.

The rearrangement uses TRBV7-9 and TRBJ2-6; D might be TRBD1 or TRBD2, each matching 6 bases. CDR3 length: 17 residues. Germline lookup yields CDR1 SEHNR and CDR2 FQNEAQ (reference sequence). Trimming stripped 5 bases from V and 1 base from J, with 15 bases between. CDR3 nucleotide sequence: TGTGCCAGCAGCCCGCGGGGCCAGGGGTCTGGGGCCAACGTCCTGACTTTC. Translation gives CASSPRGQGSGANVLTF.

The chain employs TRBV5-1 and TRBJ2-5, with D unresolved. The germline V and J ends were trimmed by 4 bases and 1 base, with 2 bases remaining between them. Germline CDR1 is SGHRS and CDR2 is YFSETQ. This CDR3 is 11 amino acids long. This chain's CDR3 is CASSTQETQYF. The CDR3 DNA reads TGCGCCAGCAGCACCCAAGAGACCCAGTACTTC.

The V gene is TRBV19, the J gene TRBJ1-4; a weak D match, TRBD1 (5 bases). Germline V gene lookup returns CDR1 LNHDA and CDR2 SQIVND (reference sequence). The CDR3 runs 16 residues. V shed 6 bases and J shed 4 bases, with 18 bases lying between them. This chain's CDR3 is CASRGLSQARNEKLFF. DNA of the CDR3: TGTGCCAGTAGGGGGCTTAGTCAGGCGCGTAATGAAAAACTGTTTTTT.

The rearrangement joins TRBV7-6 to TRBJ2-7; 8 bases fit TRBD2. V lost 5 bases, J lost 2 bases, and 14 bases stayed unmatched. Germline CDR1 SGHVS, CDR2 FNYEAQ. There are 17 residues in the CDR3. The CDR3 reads CASSPLRGTSGPYEQYF. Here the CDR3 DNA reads TGTGCCAGCAGCCCCCTGCGGGGGACTAGTGGCCCCTACGAGCAGTACTTC.

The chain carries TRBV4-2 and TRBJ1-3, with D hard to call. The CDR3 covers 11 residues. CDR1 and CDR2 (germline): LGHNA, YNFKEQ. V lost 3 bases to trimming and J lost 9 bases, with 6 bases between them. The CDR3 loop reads CASSHAGTIYF. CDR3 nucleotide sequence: TGTGCCAGCAGCCACGCGGGCACCATATATTTT.

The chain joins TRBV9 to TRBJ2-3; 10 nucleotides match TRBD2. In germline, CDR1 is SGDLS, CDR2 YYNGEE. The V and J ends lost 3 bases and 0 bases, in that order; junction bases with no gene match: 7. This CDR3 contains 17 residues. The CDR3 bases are TGTGCCAGCAGCGCTAGCGGGGGACCCCCGAGCACAGATACGCAGTATTTT. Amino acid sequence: CASSASGGPPSTDTQYF.

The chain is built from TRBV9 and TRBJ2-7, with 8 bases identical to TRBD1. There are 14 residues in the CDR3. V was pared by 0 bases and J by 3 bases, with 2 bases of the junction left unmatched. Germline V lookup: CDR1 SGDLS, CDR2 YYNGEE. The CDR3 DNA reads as TGTGCCAGCAGCGTAGGACAGGGGCACTACGAGCAGTACTTC. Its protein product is CASSVGQGHYEQYF.

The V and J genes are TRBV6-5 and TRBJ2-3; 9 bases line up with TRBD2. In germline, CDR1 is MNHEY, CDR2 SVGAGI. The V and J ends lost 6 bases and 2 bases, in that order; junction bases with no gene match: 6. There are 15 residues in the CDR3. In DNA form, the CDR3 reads TGTGCCAGCAGGTGGCGGGGGGGTTCCACAGATACGCAGTATTTT. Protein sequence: CASRWRGGSTDTQYF.

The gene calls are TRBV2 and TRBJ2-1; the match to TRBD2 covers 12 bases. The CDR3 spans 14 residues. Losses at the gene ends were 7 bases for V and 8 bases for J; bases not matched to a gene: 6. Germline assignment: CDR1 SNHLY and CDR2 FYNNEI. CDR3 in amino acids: CASTLAGGRDEQFF. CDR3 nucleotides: TGTGCCAGCACGCTAGCGGGGGGGCGGGATGAGCAGTTCTTC.

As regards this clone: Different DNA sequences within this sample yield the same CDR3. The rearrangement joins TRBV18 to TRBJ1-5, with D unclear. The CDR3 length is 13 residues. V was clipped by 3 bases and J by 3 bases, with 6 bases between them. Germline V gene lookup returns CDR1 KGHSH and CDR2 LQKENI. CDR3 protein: CASSPGVNQPQHF. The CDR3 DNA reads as TGTGCCAGCTCACCCGGGGTCAATCAGCCCCAGCATTTT.

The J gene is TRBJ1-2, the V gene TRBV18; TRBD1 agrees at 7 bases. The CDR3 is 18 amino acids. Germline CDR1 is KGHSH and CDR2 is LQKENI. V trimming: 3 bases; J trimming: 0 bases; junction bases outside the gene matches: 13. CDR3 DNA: TGTGCCAGCTCACCGGGCCTCGAGACAGGGCTACCTAACTATGGCTACACCTTC. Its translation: CASSPGLETGLPNYGYTF. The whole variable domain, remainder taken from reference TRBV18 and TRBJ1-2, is NAGVMQNPRHLVRRRGQEARLRCSPMKGHSHVYWYRQLPEEGLKFMVYLQKENIIDESGMPKERFSAEFPKEGPSILRIQQVVRGDSAAYFCASSPGLETGLPNYGYTFGSGTRLTVV.

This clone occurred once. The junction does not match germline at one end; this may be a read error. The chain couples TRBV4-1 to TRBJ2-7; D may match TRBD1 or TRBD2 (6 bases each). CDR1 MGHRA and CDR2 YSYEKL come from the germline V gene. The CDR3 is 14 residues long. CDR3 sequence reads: CASGQGRGPYEQYF. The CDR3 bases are TGCGCCAGCGGCCAAGGCCGGGGGCCCTACGAGCAGTACTTC.

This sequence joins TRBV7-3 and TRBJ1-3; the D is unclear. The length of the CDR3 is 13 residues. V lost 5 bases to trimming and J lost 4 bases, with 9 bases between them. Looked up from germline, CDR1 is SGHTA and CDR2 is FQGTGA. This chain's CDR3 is CASSPDAGNTIYF. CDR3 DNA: TGTGCCAGCAGCCCCGACGCCGGAAACACCATATATTTT.

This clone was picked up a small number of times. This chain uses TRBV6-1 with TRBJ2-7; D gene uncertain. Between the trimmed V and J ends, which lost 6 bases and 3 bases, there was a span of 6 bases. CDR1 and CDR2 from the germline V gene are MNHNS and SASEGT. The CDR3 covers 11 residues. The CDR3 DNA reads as TGTGCCAGCAGCCTCTACTACGAGCAGTACTTC. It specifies CASSLYYEQYF.

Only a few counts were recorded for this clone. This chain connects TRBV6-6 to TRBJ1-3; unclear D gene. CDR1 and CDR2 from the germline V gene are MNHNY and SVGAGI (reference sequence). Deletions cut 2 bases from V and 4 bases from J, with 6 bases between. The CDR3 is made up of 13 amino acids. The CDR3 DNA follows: TGTGCCAGCAGTTACGTTCCCGGAAACACCATATATTTT. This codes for CASSYVPGNTIYF.